This T cell receptor (beta chain) was captured by sequencing in a study of T-cell reconstitution after alpha-beta-depleted transplantation in children. Trimming removed 2 bases at V and 2 bases at J, with 13 bases between. The CDR3 runs 16 residues. A library of TCRbeta sequences, prepared with unique molecular identifiers, was generated. TCRdb re-derived calls from the PCR reads in MiXCR, one entry per CDR3 protein. The sample records 200,000 to 250,000 distinct CDR3 sequences, around 7.7% being singletons. The receptor comes from a male patient aged 2 to 10 who had a stem cell transplant for acute myeloid leukemia, so the T cells may come from the graft donor. Source: PBMCs, mostly from graft donor cells, taken 360 days after TCRalphabeta/CD19-depleted stem cell transplant. The gene calls are TRBV12-3 or TRBV12-4 and TRBJ2-1; weak D call: TRBD2 (5 bases). CDR3 in DNA: TGTGCCAGCAGTTTACCCTTTGCGGGCGCCTACAATGAGCAGTTCTTC. It is translated as CASSLPFAGAYNEQFF.